The rows below give T cell receptor beta chains drawn from one sample of a study of OX40 agonist ivuxolimab in advanced cancers. Measured with immunoSEQ multiplex PCR; TCRdb has only the in-frame clones, and not every one. In the table there are tens of thousands of clones, roughly 91% of which are singletons. The sample here was CD4+ or CD8+ T cells sorted from blood, taken in a trial of the OX40 agonist ivuxolimab. The receptors were sampled from an adult with an advanced solid tumor such as melanoma, head and neck, liver or kidney cancer. The CDR3 runs from the conserved cysteine through the conserved F or W. Each record gives: clone size, V gene, J gene, D gene, CDR3 protein, CDR3 DNA. A D gene is named only where the DNA matches it firmly. Clone size is stated in some rows and not others, as once, few, many or a class when expanded.

abundance: NA; v_gene: TRBV15; j_gene: TRBJ2-6; d_gene: TRBD2; CDR3aa: CATSRVAGGPGANVLTF; CDR3nt: TGTGCCACCAGCAGAGTAGCGGGGGGGCCTGGGGCCAACGTCCTGACTTTC
abundance: NA; v_gene: TRBV6-4; j_gene: TRBJ2-1; d_gene: NA; CDR3aa: CASSVGVYNEQFF; CDR3nt: TGTGCCAGCAGTGTAGGGGTTTACAATGAGCAGTTCTTC
abundance: NA; v_gene: TRBV6-1; j_gene: TRBJ2-1; d_gene: TRBD2; CDR3aa: CASSAPGGRSYNEQFF; CDR3nt: TGTGCCAGCAGTGCCCCGGGGGGGAGGTCCTACAATGAGCAGTTCTTC
abundance: few; v_gene: TRBV5-1; j_gene: TRBJ2-7; d_gene: NA; CDR3aa: CASSLVPGNYEQYF; CDR3nt: TGCGCCAGCAGCTTGGTACCTGGTAACTACGAGCAGTACTTC
abundance: NA; v_gene: TRBV10-3; j_gene: TRBJ1-2; d_gene: TRBD1; CDR3aa: CAISEDRVEGYTF; CDR3nt: TGTGCCATCAGTGAGGACAGGGTGGAGGGCTACACCTTC
abundance: NA; v_gene: TRBV10-3; j_gene: TRBJ2-7; d_gene: TRBD1; CDR3aa: CAIRTGQGAYEQYF; CDR3nt: TGTGCCATCAGGACGGGACAGGGGGCTTACGAGCAGTACTTC
abundance: NA; v_gene: TRBV28; j_gene: TRBJ2-7; d_gene: NA; CDR3aa: CASKLFDEQYF; CDR3nt: TGTGCCAGCAAACTCTTTGACGAGCAGTACTTC
abundance: NA; v_gene: TRBV7-2; j_gene: TRBJ1-4; d_gene: TRBD1; CDR3aa: CASSWDRGQEKLFF; CDR3nt: TGTGCCAGCAGCTGGGACAGGGGGCAGGAAAAACTGTTTTTT
abundance: once; v_gene: TRBV11-2; j_gene: TRBJ2-1; d_gene: TRBD1; CDR3aa: CASSFRRDRAYNEQFF; CDR3nt: TGTGCCAGCAGCTTCCGCCGGGACAGGGCCTACAATGAGCAGTTCTTC
abundance: NA; v_gene: TRBV27; j_gene: TRBJ2-5; d_gene: NA; CDR3aa: CASSFRSYGYQETQYF; CDR3nt: TGTGCCAGCAGTTTTAGATCGTACGGGTACCAAGAGACCCAGTACTTC
abundance: once; v_gene: TRBV5-4; j_gene: TRBJ2-1; d_gene: TRBD2; CDR3aa: CASSLSSGPRGGYNEQFF; CDR3nt: TGTGCCAGCAGCTTGAGCTCCGGTCCCCGGGGGGGGTACAATGAGCAGTTCTTC
abundance: NA; v_gene: TRBV4-3; j_gene: TRBJ2-7; d_gene: TRBD2; CDR3aa: CASSQDLAGGSYEQYF; CDR3nt: TGCGCCAGCAGCCAAGATCTAGCGGGAGGATCCTACGAGCAGTACTTC
abundance: NA; v_gene: TRBV7-9; j_gene: TRBJ2-7; d_gene: NA; CDR3aa: CASSLRVRGDTTYEQYF; CDR3nt: TGTGCCAGCAGCTTACGAGTAAGAGGGGACACAACCTACGAGCAGTACTTC
abundance: once; v_gene: TRBV5-4; j_gene: TRBJ2-7; d_gene: TRBD1; CDR3aa: CASSSRDRDPYEQYF; CDR3nt: TGTGCCAGCAGCTCCCGGGACAGGGATCCCTACGAGCAGTACTTC
abundance: NA; v_gene: TRBV7-3; j_gene: TRBJ2-3; d_gene: NA; CDR3aa: CASSPAGGSRTDTQYF; CDR3nt: TGTGCCAGCAGCCCAGCTGGGGGGAGTCGAACAGATACGCAGTATTTT
abundance: NA; v_gene: TRBV6-5; j_gene: TRBJ2-2; d_gene: TRBD1; CDR3aa: CASREQGTGELFF; CDR3nt: TGTGCCAGCAGGGAACAGGGGACCGGGGAGCTGTTTTTT
abundance: NA; v_gene: TRBV27; j_gene: TRBJ1-4; d_gene: NA; CDR3aa: CASSFAGIDEKLFF; CDR3nt: TGTGCCAGCAGTTTTGCGGGGATAGACGAAAAACTGTTTTTT
abundance: NA; v_gene: TRBV19; j_gene: TRBJ1-1; d_gene: TRBD1; CDR3aa: CASSKAIDRDAEAFF; CDR3nt: TGTGCCAGTAGTAAGGCCATTGACAGGGACGCTGAAGCTTTCTTT
abundance: NA; v_gene: TRBV7-2; j_gene: TRBJ2-5; d_gene: TRBD1; CDR3aa: CASSSGTELPTETQYF; CDR3nt: TGTGCCAGCAGCTCTGGGACAGAACTCCCGACGGAGACCCAGTACTTC
abundance: NA; v_gene: TRBV7-2; j_gene: TRBJ1-2; d_gene: TRBD1; CDR3aa: CASSRDRGINYGYTF; CDR3nt: TGTGCCAGCAGCCGCGACAGGGGAATAAACTATGGCTACACCTTC
abundance: NA; v_gene: TRBV4-3; j_gene: TRBJ2-2; d_gene: NA; CDR3aa: CASSQDLVLAGELFF; CDR3nt: TGCGCCAGCAGCCAAGATTTGGTTTTGGCCGGGGAGCTGTTTTTT
abundance: NA; v_gene: TRBV7-2; j_gene: TRBJ2-2; d_gene: TRBD2; CDR3aa: CASSLGLGRGGSNTGELFF; CDR3nt: TGTGCCAGCAGCTTGGGGTTGGGGAGGGGAGGTTCGAACACCGGGGAGCTGTTTTTT
abundance: NA; v_gene: TRBV30; j_gene: TRBJ1-1; d_gene: NA; CDR3aa: CAWDRQGNTEAFF; CDR3nt: TGTGCCTGGGATAGGCAGGGGAACACTGAAGCTTTCTTT
abundance: few; v_gene: TRBV9; j_gene: TRBJ1-6; d_gene: NA; CDR3aa: CASSVGGRGNDSPLHF; CDR3nt: TGTGCCAGCAGCGTAGGTGGGAGGGGGAACGATTCACCCCTCCACTTT
abundance: NA; v_gene: TRBV18; j_gene: TRBJ2-2; d_gene: NA; CDR3aa: CASSPQQEDTGELFF; CDR3nt: TGTGCCAGCTCACCACAGCAGGAGGACACCGGGGAGCTGTTTTTT
abundance: few; v_gene: TRBV19; j_gene: TRBJ1-1; d_gene: NA; CDR3aa: CASSGPAAGWAFF; CDR3nt: TGTGCCAGTTCCGGGCCCGCTGCAGGCTGGGCTTTCTTT
abundance: NA; v_gene: TRBV30; j_gene: TRBJ2-5; d_gene: TRBD2; CDR3aa: CAWSQLAGKETQYF; CDR3nt: TGTGCCTGGAGTCAGCTAGCGGGGAAAGAGACCCAGTACTTC
abundance: once; v_gene: TRBV7-2; j_gene: TRBJ2-6; d_gene: NA; CDR3aa: CASSSPTGTSNSGANVLTF; CDR3nt: TGTGCCAGCAGCTCTCCGACCGGGACTTCCAACTCTGGGGCCAACGTCCTGACTTTC
abundance: NA; v_gene: TRBV2; j_gene: TRBJ1-1; d_gene: NA; CDR3aa: CASTLGGGQGTEAFF; CDR3nt: TGTGCCAGCACCCTTGGGGGGGGGCAAGGCACTGAAGCTTTCTTT
abundance: NA; v_gene: TRBV6-1; j_gene: TRBJ2-2; d_gene: NA; CDR3aa: CASSLVGELFF; CDR3nt: TGTGCCAGCAGTTTGGTCGGGGAGCTGTTTTTT
abundance: once; v_gene: TRBV19; j_gene: TRBJ2-6; d_gene: NA; CDR3aa: CASTDRTGANVLTF; CDR3nt: TGTGCCAGCACTGACAGGACTGGGGCCAACGTCCTGACTTTC
abundance: NA; v_gene: TRBV9; j_gene: TRBJ2-2; d_gene: TRBD2; CDR3aa: CASSVSGTRTARNTGELFF; CDR3nt: TGTGCCAGCAGCGTCAGCGGGACCCGAACGGCGAGGAACACCGGGGAGCTGTTTTTT
abundance: NA; v_gene: TRBV7-9; j_gene: TRBJ2-5; d_gene: NA; CDR3aa: CASSLDRTASQETQYF; CDR3nt: TGTGCCAGCAGCTTAGATAGGACAGCCTCCCAAGAGACCCAGTACTTC
abundance: NA; v_gene: TRBV11-2; j_gene: TRBJ2-1; d_gene: TRBD1; CDR3aa: CASRSGTGLYNEQFF; CDR3nt: TGTGCCAGCAGGTCCGGGACAGGACTGTACAATGAGCAGTTCTTC
abundance: NA; v_gene: TRBV4-3; j_gene: TRBJ2-2; d_gene: NA; CDR3aa: CASSQEQGLGTGELFF; CDR3nt: TGCGCCAGCAGCCAAGAACAGGGTTTGGGCACCGGGGAGCTGTTTTTT
abundance: NA; v_gene: TRBV4-2; j_gene: TRBJ2-5; d_gene: NA; CDR3aa: CASSQALLGAGQETQYF; CDR3nt: TGTGCCAGCAGCCAAGCCTTGTTAGGGGCAGGCCAAGAGACCCAGTACTTC
abundance: NA; v_gene: TRBV28; j_gene: TRBJ1-3; d_gene: TRBD1; CDR3aa: CASGGTGRGNTIYF; CDR3nt: TGTGCCAGCGGTGGGACAGGGCGAGGAAACACCATATATTTT
abundance: NA; v_gene: TRBV5-1; j_gene: TRBJ2-3; d_gene: NA; CDR3aa: CASSLGTYSTDTQYF; CDR3nt: TGCGCCAGCAGCCTTGGGACCTATAGCACAGATACGCAGTATTTT
abundance: NA; v_gene: TRBV5-6; j_gene: TRBJ2-3; d_gene: NA; CDR3aa: CASSLGNTQYF; CDR3nt: TGTGCCAGCAGCTTGGGAAATACGCAGTATTTT
abundance: once; v_gene: TRBV29-1; j_gene: TRBJ1-3; d_gene: NA; CDR3aa: CSAARGSPGNTIYF; CDR3nt: TGCAGCGCCGCCAGGGGATCCCCTGGAAACACCATATATTTT
abundance: NA; v_gene: TRBV10-2; j_gene: TRBJ2-1; d_gene: NA; CDR3aa: CASIQGRTSGEQFF; CDR3nt: TGCGCCAGCATACAGGGCAGAACGAGCGGTGAGCAGTTCTTC